This T cell receptor beta chain was sequenced for a study of T cell responses to AZD1222 COVID-19 vaccine. Profiling relied on immunoSEQ multiplex PCR, and the TCRdb table lists in-frame clones only, not all of them. The data hold 110,000 to 150,000 clones, with 90% to 95% observed a single time. Germline CDR1 is SGHRS and CDR2 is YFSETQ. The germline V and J ends were trimmed by 6 bases and 7 bases, with 16 bases remaining between them. CDR3 length: 13 residues. The clonotype comes from an adult in good health. The sequenced sample was peripheral blood, obtained on day 0 of AZD1222 vaccination. The rearrangement links TRBV5-1 to TRBJ1-1, with D tentatively TRBD1 (5 bases). The CDR3 nucleotides are TGCGCCAGCACGTCGGGGGTTAGGGGTGAAGCTTTCTTT. As protein: CASTSGVRGEAFF.